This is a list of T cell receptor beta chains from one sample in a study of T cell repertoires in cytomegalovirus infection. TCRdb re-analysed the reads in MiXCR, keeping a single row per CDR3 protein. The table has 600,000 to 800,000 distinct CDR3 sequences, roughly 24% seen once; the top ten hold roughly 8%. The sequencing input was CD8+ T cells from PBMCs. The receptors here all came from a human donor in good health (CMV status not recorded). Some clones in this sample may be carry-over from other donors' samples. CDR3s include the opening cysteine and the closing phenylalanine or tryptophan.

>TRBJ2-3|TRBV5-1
CASSLQVGTDTQYF
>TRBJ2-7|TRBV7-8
CASSQLGTSGDYEQYF
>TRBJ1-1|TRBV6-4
CASSEGGALSTEAFF
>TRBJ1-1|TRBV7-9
CASSFGLDVRRRVTEAFF
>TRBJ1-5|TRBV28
CASSWGDSNQPRHF
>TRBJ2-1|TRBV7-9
CASSLAGSPTYNEQFF
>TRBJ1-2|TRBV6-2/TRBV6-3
CASSYLADRGYTF
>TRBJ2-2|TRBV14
CASSQFYTGELFF
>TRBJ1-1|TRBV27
CASSSTVGGGTEAFF
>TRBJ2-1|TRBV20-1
CSAIALVGDYNEQFF
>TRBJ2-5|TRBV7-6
CASSLGDSVSETQYF
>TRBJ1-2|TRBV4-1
CASSPAGGNYGYTF
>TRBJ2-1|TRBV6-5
CASSGRVYNEQFF
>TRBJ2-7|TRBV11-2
CASSLSLGAGEYEQYF
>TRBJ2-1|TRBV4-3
CASSQVVSSYNEQFF
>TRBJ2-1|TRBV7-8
CASTSRRGGYNEQFF
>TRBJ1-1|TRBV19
CASAGRGVNTEAFF
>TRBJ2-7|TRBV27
CASTSSGHRGLTTYEQYF
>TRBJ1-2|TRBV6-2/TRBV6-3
CASSQLGTGNRNYGYTF
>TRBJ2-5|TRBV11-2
CASSLAPAEQETQYF
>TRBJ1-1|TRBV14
CASSQDQKLQNTEAFF
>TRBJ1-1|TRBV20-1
CSARRGNTEAFF
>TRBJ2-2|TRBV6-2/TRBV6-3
CASSYEGAYGTGELFF
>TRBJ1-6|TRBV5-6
CASSLPLGQGDYNSPLHF
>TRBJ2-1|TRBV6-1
CASRANRVYYNEQFF
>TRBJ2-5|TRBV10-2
CASSELVERAQETQYF
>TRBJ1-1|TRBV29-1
CSVAGGGTEAFF
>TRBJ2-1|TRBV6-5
CASSYGLAGNYNEQFF
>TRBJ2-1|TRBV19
CASTPDRGWSYNEQFF
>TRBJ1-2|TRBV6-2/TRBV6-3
CASSYVQANYGYTF
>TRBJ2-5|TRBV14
CASSQNRGPRETQYF
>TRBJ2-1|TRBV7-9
CASSAEGLSSYNEQFF
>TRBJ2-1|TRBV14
CASSQHRVAYNEQFF
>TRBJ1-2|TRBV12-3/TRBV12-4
CASSHGTGGGYTF
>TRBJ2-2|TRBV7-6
CASSVRTGGTGELFF
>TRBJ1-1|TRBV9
CASSVGGDTEAFF
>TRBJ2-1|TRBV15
CATSRNPGAYNEQFF
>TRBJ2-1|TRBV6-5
CASSYSERGAYNEQFF
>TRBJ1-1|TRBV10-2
CASSDAWTEAFF
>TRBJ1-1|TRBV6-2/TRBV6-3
CASSSLDSTEAFF
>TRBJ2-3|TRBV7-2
CASSFRHRATDTQYF
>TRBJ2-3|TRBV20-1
CSARDFGTGTSPTDTQYF
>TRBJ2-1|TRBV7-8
CASSLRTYGIYNEQFF
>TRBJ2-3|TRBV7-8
CASSGDFRFTDTQYF
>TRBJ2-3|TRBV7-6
CASSRDRTGGTDTQYF
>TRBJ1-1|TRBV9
CASSVEARGVTEAFF
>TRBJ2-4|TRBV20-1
CSALGPGVLAKNIQYF
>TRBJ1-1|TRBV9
CASSVNPGGGKLNTEAFF
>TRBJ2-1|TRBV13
CASTEGLSSYNEQFF
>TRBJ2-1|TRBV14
CASSQESRQGAYNEQFF
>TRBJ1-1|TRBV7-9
CASRRPGQGDGTEAFF
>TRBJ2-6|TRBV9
CVSSVARFMGANVLTF
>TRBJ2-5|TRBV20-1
CSARDRGGSYQETQYF
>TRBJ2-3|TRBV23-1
CASSPTSAGDTQYF
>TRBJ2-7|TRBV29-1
CSVEVLGWAGSSYEQYF
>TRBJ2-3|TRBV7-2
CASSRQDSSTDTQYF
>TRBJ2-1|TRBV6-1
CASCLGTSGTHNEQFF
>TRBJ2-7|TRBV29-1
CSAGQGVYEQYF
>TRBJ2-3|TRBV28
CTSSLFTGASTDTQYF